The 10 T cell receptor beta chains below were found in one sample sequenced in a study of technical replicates of blood from a handful of donors. Repertoires were generated with immunoSEQ multiplex PCR, while TCRdb's copy carries only in-frame clones and drops some. The sample yields approximately 85,000 clones, around 94% seen once. The sample was T cells isolated from PBMCs. The receptors here all came from a human donor in good health.

The gene calls are TRBV5-1 and TRBJ2-1; 11 positions match TRBD2. The CDR3 totals 18 residues. After removal of 4 bases from V and 2 bases from J, the junction contained 11 bases not matched to a gene. Germline V lookup: CDR1 SGHRS, CDR2 YFSETQ. The CDR3 DNA reads TGCGCCAGCAGCCCTGACCCGATTAGCGGGAGGGCCTACAATGAGCAGTTCTTC. Its protein product is CASSPDPISGRAYNEQFF.

V gene TRBV19 combines with J gene TRBJ2-7, with TRBD1 matching over 8 bases. Trimming removed 4 bases from V and 2 bases from J; junction bases left unmatched: 10. Germline V gene lookup returns CDR1 LNHDA and CDR2 SQIVND (reference sequence). This CDR3 is built from 16 residues. The CDR3 DNA reads TGTGCCAGTAGTAGAGATCAGGGGGCGCGTGCCTACGAGCAGTACTTC. Translated, it gives CASSRDQGARAYEQYF.

The chain recombines TRBV6-1 with TRBJ2-5; 7 positions match TRBD1. The germline V gene has CDR1 MNHNS and CDR2 SASEGT. The CDR3 has 15 amino acids. V shed 5 bases, J shed 5 bases, and the junction held 11 bases outside the gene matches. The CDR3 bases are TGTGCCAGCAGTCCTAAACCGGGACAGTGGGAGACCCAGTACTTC. This encodes CASSPKPGQWETQYF.

The chain employs TRBV7-8 and TRBJ2-7, with a weak D call TRBD2 (6 bases). Germline V gene data show CDR1 as SGHVS and CDR2 as FQNEAQ. Trimming took off 1 base at V and 2 bases at J, with 6 bases between the two ends. The CDR3 spans 13 residues. The CDR3 DNA reads TGTGCCAGCAGCTTAGTAGCGGCCTACGAGCAGTACTTC. It codes for CASSLVAAYEQYF.

The chain has TRBV9 and TRBJ2-1, with 7 bases lining up with TRBD2. V was clipped by 0 bases and J by 3 bases; unmatched bases: 6. Germline V CDR1 and CDR2: SGDLS, YYNGEE. This CDR3 is built from 16 residues. The CDR3, as DNA: TGTGCCAGCAGCGTAGTATCTAGCGGATACTACAATGAGCAGTTCTTC. Translated: CASSVVSSGYYNEQFF.

V and J are TRBV18 and TRBJ2-7; no clear D. Trimming removed 3 bases at V and 2 bases at J, with 2 bases between. The germline V gene encodes CDR1 KGHSH and CDR2 LQKENI. There are 11 residues in the CDR3. DNA for the CDR3: TGTGCCAGCTCACCCGCCTACGAGCAGTACTTC. Its protein is CASSPAYEQYF.

This rearrangement joins TRBV2 to TRBJ1-2; 9 bases match TRBD1. V lost 1 base and J lost 8; bases outside the gene matches: 5. The CDR3 totals 14 residues. CDR1 and CDR2 from the germline V gene are SNHLY and FYNNEI. The CDR3 here is CASSEEWTGDGYTF. In nucleotides, the CDR3 is TGTGCCAGCAGTGAAGAGTGGACAGGGGACGGCTACACCTTC.

This chain connects TRBV6-4 to TRBJ2-3, with 7 positions matching TRBD1. The CDR3 is made up of 15 amino acids. CDR1 MRHNA and CDR2 SNTAGT come from the germline V gene. J was trimmed by 6 bases and V by 4 bases; bases with no gene match: 10. The CDR3 DNA follows: TGTGCCAGCAGTGTTACCCAGGGGGTTTTCGATACGCAGTATTTT. Residues: CASSVTQGVFDTQYF.

CDR3 bases: TGTGCCAGCAGCTTGGACGGGGGGGACTACAATGAGCAGTTCTTC. This codes for CASSLDGGDYNEQFF. This chain uses TRBV5-4 with TRBJ2-1; TRBD2 aligns across 8 bases. The junction had 2 bases not matched to a gene; V was cut back by 0 bases and J by 3 bases. The CDR3 extends over 15 amino acids. Germline V gives CDR1 SGHNT, CDR2 YYREEE (reference sequence).

The V gene is TRBV7-8, the J gene TRBJ2-7, with TRBD1 identical over 8 bases. This CDR3 is built from 14 residues. CDR1 is SGHVS and CDR2 is FQNEAQ in the germline V gene. The V segment lost 1 base and the J segment 1 base; nucleotides outside the gene matches: 0. The CDR3: CASSLGDRSYEQYF. The CDR3 DNA reads TGTGCCAGCAGCTTAGGGGACAGGTCCTACGAGCAGTACTTC.